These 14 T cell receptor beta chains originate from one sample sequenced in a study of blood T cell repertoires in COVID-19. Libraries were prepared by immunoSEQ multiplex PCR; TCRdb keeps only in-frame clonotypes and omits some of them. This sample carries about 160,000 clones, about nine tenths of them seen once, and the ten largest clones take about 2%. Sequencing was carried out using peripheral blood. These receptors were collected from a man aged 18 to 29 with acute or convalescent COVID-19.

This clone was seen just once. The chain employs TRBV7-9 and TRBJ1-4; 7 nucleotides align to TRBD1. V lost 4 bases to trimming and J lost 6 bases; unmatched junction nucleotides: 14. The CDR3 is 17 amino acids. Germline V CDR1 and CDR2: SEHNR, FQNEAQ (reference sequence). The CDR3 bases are TGTGCCAGCAGCTCACGACAGGGTCTGCGCCTGGATGAAAAACTGTTTTTT. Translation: CASSSRQGLRLDEKLFF.

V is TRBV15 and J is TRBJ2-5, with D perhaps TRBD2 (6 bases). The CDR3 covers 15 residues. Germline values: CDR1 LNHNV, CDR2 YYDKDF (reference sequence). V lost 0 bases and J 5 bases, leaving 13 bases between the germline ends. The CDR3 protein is CATSRDGGFGETQYF. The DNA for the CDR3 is TGTGCCACCAGCAGAGATGGGGGGTTCGGGGAGACCCAGTACTTC.

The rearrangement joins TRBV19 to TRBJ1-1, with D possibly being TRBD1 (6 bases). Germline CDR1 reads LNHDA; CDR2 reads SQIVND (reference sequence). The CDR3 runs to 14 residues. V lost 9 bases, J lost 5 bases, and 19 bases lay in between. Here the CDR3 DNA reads TGTGCCAGCTGTTGGGACACCTCGGGGACTGAAGCTTTCTTT. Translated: CASCWDTSGTEAFF.

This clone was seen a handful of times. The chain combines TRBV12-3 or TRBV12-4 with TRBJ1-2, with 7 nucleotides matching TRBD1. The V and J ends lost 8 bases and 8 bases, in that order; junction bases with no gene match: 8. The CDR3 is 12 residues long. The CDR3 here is CASGTTGVGYTF. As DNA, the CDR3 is TGTGCCAGCGGTACTACAGGGGTCGGCTACACCTTC.

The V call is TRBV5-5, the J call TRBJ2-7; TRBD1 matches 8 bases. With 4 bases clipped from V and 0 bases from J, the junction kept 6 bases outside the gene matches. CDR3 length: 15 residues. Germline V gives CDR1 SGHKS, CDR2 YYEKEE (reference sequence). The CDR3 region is CASSTGQGSSYEQYF. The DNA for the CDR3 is TGTGCCAGCAGCACCGGACAGGGTAGCTCCTACGAGCAGTACTTC.

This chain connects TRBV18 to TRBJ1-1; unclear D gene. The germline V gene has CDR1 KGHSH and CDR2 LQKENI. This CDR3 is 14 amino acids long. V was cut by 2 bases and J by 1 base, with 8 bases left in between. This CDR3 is CASSPGRPNTEAFF. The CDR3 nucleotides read TGTGCCAGCTCACCAGGGAGGCCGAACACTGAAGCTTTCTTT.

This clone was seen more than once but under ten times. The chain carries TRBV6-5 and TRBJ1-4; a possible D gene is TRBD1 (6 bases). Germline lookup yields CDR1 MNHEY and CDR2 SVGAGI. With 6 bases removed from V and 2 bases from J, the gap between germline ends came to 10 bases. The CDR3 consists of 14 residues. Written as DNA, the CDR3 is TGTGCCAGCAGCCTACAGGGTACTAATGAAAAACTGTTTTTT. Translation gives CASSLQGTNEKLFF.

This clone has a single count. The CDR3 bases are TGTGCCAGCAGTTTAGCAGGATACGAGCAGTACTTC. Translating gives CASSLAGYEQYF. The gene calls are TRBV27 and TRBJ2-7; D remains unclear. V lost 2 bases, J lost 4 bases, and 6 bases lay in between. CDR3 length: 12 residues. Looked up from germline, CDR1 is MNHEY and CDR2 is SMNVEV (reference sequence).

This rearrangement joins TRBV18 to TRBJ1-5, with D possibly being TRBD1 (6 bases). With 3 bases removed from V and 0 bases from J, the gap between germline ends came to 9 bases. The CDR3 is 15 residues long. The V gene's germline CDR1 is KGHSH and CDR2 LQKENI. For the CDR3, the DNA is TGTGCCAGCTCACCTACAGGGTCTAGCAATCAGCCCCAGCATTTT. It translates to CASSPTGSSNQPQHF.

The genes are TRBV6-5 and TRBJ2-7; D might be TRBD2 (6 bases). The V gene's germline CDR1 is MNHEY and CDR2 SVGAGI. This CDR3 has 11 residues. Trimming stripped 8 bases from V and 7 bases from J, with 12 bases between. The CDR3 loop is CASERAEEQYF. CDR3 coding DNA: TGTGCCAGCGAGCGGGCGGAGGAGCAGTACTTC.

The CDR3 DNA is TGTGCCAGCAGTTACTCGACGCAGGGGACCCAGTACTTC. Its translation: CASSYSTQGTQYF. This chain joins TRBV6-6 and TRBJ2-5; tentatively, D is TRBD1 (5 bases). CDR1 is MNHNY, CDR2 SVGAGI, per germline (reference sequence). The germline V and J ends were trimmed by 0 bases and 7 bases, with 9 bases remaining between them. CDR3 length: 13 residues.

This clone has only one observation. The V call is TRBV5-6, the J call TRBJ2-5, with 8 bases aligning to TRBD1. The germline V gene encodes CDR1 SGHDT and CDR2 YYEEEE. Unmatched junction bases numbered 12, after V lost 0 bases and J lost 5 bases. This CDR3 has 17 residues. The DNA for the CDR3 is TGTGCCAGCAGCTTGGAGGTGGCCAGGGGGCGCCGGGAGACCCAGTACTTC. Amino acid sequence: CASSLEVARGRRETQYF.

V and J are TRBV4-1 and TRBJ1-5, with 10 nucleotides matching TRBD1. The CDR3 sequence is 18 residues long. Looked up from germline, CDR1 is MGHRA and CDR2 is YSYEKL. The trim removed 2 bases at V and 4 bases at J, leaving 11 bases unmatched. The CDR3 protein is CASSQRGSGDRGNQPQHF. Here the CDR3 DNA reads TGCGCCAGCAGCCAAAGAGGGTCCGGGGACAGGGGTAATCAGCCCCAGCATTTT.

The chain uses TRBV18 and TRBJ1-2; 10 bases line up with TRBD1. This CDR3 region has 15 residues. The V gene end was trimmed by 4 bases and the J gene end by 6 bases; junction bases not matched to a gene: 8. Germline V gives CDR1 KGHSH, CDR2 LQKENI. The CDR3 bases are TGTGCCAGCTCACTTGACAGGGGGCAAGTTAATGGCTACACCTTC. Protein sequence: CASSLDRGQVNGYTF.